These T cell receptor beta chains were read from a single sample in a study of blood T cell repertoires in COVID-19. The assay was immunoSEQ multiplex PCR, and TCRdb's table has in-frame clones only and misses some. The sample contains 150,000 to 200,000 clones, about four fifths of which appear only once. Material for sequencing was peripheral blood. Every receptor here comes from a man aged 35 to 55 who had recovered from COVID-19. Both conserved end residues are part of each CDR3. D genes are given only for firm matches. Size is omitted from some rows. Given values are once, few, many or a class for expanded clones.

cdr3_length j_call d_call v_call clone_size cdr3_aa cdr3_nt
16 TRBJ2-6 NA TRBV2 once CASSFSSLAGANVLTF TGTGCCAGCAGTTTTTCATCCCTGGCCGGGGCCAACGTCCTGACTTTC
14 TRBJ2-1 NA TRBV28 NA CASSATGTYNEQFF TGTGCCAGCAGTGCCACCGGGACATACAATGAGCAGTTCTTC
15 TRBJ2-3 NA TRBV7-2 NA CASSLGIGSFDTQYF TGTGCCAGCAGCTTAGGGATAGGGAGTTTTGATACGCAGTATTTT
14 TRBJ2-7 NA TRBV30 NA CAWSLAGTGYEQYF TGTGCCTGGAGTCTGGCCGGGACTGGCTACGAGCAGTACTTC
14 TRBJ2-7 NA TRBV4-3 few CASSQEGGAYEQYF TGCGCCAGCAGCCAAGAGGGCGGGGCTTACGAGCAGTACTTC
15 TRBJ1-2 NA TRBV27 NA CASSSHRTIFYGYTF TGTGCCAGCAGTTCCCACAGGACGATTTTCTATGGCTACACCTTC
15 TRBJ1-1 TRBD1 TRBV30 NA CAWQGTGDRDAEAFF TGTGCCTGGCAAGGGACAGGGGATCGGGACGCTGAAGCTTTCTTT
14 TRBJ2-4 TRBD2 TRBV27 NA CATLGGKDKNIQYF TGTGCCACCCTCGGGGGGAAAGACAAAAACATTCAGTACTTC
15 TRBJ1-6 NA TRBV6-5 few CASSWQRPYNSPLHF TGTGCCAGCAGTTGGCAGCGGCCGTATAATTCACCCCTCCACTTT
13 TRBJ1-5 NA TRBV7-9 NA CASSTGTAQPQHF TGTGCCAGCAGCACAGGGACCGCTCAGCCCCAGCATTTT
15 TRBJ2-7 TRBD1 TRBV28 NA CASSASGTGIYEQYF TGTGCCAGCAGTGCCTCCGGGACAGGGATCTACGAGCAGTACTTC
15 TRBJ2-3 NA TRBV19 NA CASSAQNRGTDTQYF TGTGCCAGTAGTGCTCAAAACAGGGGCACAGATACGCAGTATTTT
11 TRBJ2-1 NA TRBV20-1 NA CSAGGRDEQFF TGCAGTGCGGGAGGACGTGATGAGCAGTTCTTC
13 TRBJ2-7 NA TRBV7-9 NA CASSRRDSYEQYF TGTGCCAGCAGCCGCAGGGATTCCTACGAGCAGTACTTC
16 TRBJ2-7 TRBD2 TRBV6-2/TRBV6-3 few CASSRTSGTLSYEQYF TGTGCCAGCAGTCGGACTAGCGGGACCCTCTCCTACGAGCAGTACTTC
16 TRBJ2-2 NA TRBV2 NA CASSEVRPGNTGELFF TGTGCCAGCAGTGAGGTCCGCCCGGGGAACACCGGGGAGCTGTTTTTT
15 TRBJ2-5 NA TRBV21-1 NA CASSKEYRGGETQYF TGTGCCAGCAGCAAAGAGTACAGGGGTGGCGAGACCCAGTACTTC
16 TRBJ2-7 NA TRBV21-1 NA CASSKAGGYLSYEQYF TGTGCCAGCAGCAAAGCGGGGGGGTACCTCTCCTACGAGCAGTACTTC
19 TRBJ2-3 NA TRBV24-1 NA CATSVGAGAGGHYTDTQYF TGTGCCACCAGTGTTGGTGCGGGGGCCGGAGGACATTACACAGATACGCAGTATTTT
13 TRBJ1-1 NA TRBV6-2/TRBV6-3 NA CASSYSAGLEAFF TGTGCCAGCAGTTACTCAGCGGGCCTGGAAGCTTTCTTT
11 TRBJ2-7 NA TRBV27 NA CASYSGDEQYF TGTGCCAGCTACTCAGGGGACGAGCAGTACTTC
13 TRBJ2-7 NA TRBV30 NA CAWSPQGLYEQYF TGTGCCTGGAGTCCTCAGGGACTCTACGAGCAGTACTTC
14 TRBJ1-5 NA TRBV5-1 NA CASSLGAGNQPQHF TGCGCCAGCAGCTTGGGTGCGGGCAATCAGCCCCAGCATTTT
13 TRBJ2-5 NA TRBV11-3 NA CASSLDRQETQYF TGTGCCAGCAGCTTAGACAGACAAGAGACCCAGTACTTC
16 TRBJ1-5 NA TRBV7-8 once CASSSGTSGPNQPQHF TGTGCCAGCAGCTCTGGGACATCAGGACCTAATCAGCCCCAGCATTTT
13 TRBJ2-5 NA TRBV5-4 once CASNAAGEETQYF TGTGCCAGCAACGCAGCAGGGGAAGAGACCCAGTACTTC
13 TRBJ1-2 NA TRBV28 NA CASTVGGVYGYTF TGTGCCAGCACCGTTGGGGGCGTCTATGGCTACACCTTC
16 TRBJ2-4 NA TRBV6-1 NA CASSDPGGPAKNIQYF TGTGCCAGCAGTGATCCGGGGGGCCCAGCCAAAAACATTCAGTACTTC
16 TRBJ2-7 TRBD1 TRBV19 NA CASRDQGAPVDEEQYF TGTGCCAGTAGGGATCAGGGGGCGCCAGTGGACGAGGAGCAGTACTTC
14 TRBJ1-1 NA TRBV11-3 NA CASSLDRVSTEAFF TGTGCCAGCAGCTTAGACAGGGTTTCCACTGAAGCTTTCTTT
13 TRBJ2-7 NA TRBV6-4 few CASSDLLGIEQYF TGTGCCAGCAGTGACCTACTAGGAATCGAGCAGTACTTC
13 TRBJ2-7 TRBD1 TRBV28 few CATHGTGSHEQYF TGTGCCACCCACGGGACAGGGAGCCACGAGCAGTACTTC
13 TRBJ2-3 NA TRBV6-5 NA CASKTGSRDTQYF TGTGCCAGCAAGACAGGAAGCCGGGATACGCAGTATTTT
16 TRBJ2-2 TRBD2 TRBV2 once CASSEVEREWSGELFF TGTGCCAGCAGTGAAGTTGAGCGGGAGTGGTCCGGGGAGCTGTTTTTT
15 TRBJ2-7 TRBD1 TRBV27 once CASTTGGAGSYEQYF TGTGCCAGCACCACAGGGGGCGCAGGTTCCTACGAGCAGTACTTC
14 TRBJ2-3 TRBD2 TRBV2 NA CASSRLADTDTQYF TGTGCCAGCAGTAGACTAGCGGACACAGATACGCAGTATTTT
16 TRBJ1-2 TRBD1 TRBV3-1/TRBV3-2 NA CASSQGNGQEGNGYTF TGTGCCAGCAGCCAAGGTAATGGACAGGAGGGAAACGGCTACACCTTC
16 TRBJ2-1 TRBD2 TRBV7-2 NA CASSLDSGTSYNEQFF TGTGCCAGCAGCTTAGATAGCGGGACCTCCTACAATGAGCAGTTCTTC
13 TRBJ1-5 NA TRBV2 NA CASRGQLNQPQHF TGTGCCAGCAGGGGACAACTCAATCAGCCCCAGCATTTT
17 TRBJ2-3 NA TRBV7-9 few CASSLAYSTGRTDTQYF TGTGCCAGCAGCTTAGCTTATTCGACAGGGAGGACAGATACGCAGTATTTT
12 TRBJ2-7 NA TRBV7-2 NA CASSLRGYEQYF TGTGCCAGCAGCTTAAGAGGATACGAGCAGTACTTC